The rows below give T cell receptor beta chains drawn from one sample of a study of T cell responses to AZD1222 COVID-19 vaccine. The protocol was immunoSEQ multiplex PCR, while the TCRdb copy is restricted to in-frame clones and leaves out a portion. Of about 85,000 clones detected, 85% appear once; the ten largest clones hold roughly 5%. This sample comprised peripheral blood, obtained 28 days after the second AZD1222 dose. These receptors were obtained from an adult who received the AZD1222 COVID-19 vaccine. CDR3s include the opening cysteine and the closing phenylalanine or tryptophan. The order of the fields is V gene, J gene, clone size, D gene, CDR3 DNA, CDR3 protein. D genes are given only for firm matches. Only some rows state a clone size, as once, few, many or a class for expanded clones.

TRBV6-5,TRBJ1-4,-,TRBD1,TGTGCCAGCAAGACAGGGGGTGAAAAACTGTTTTTT,CASKTGGEKLFF
TRBV4-1,TRBJ1-1,-,TRBD1,TGCGCCAGCAGCCGCGGCGGGACAGGTGACACTGAAGCTTTCTTT,CASSRGGTGDTEAFF
TRBV10-3,TRBJ2-7,-,-,TGTGCCATCAGTGCCCATTACGAGCAGTACTTC,CAISAHYEQYF
TRBV28,TRBJ2-3,-,-,TGTGCCAGCAGTCCCACCCAGCGGAGCACAGATACGCAGTATTTT,CASSPTQRSTDTQYF
TRBV18,TRBJ1-1,-,TRBD1,TGTGCCAGCTCACCCGGACAGGGGTTACGGGCTTTCTTT,CASSPGQGLRAFF
TRBV27,TRBJ1-5,-,-,TGTGCCAGCAGCCGCAAAGCAGGTTCATATCAGCCCCAGCATTTT,CASSRKAGSYQPQHF
TRBV28,TRBJ2-7,-,-,TGTGCCAGCACCACCCCCCTCGGGGAGCAGTACTTC,CASTTPLGEQYF
TRBV3-1/TRBV3-2,TRBJ2-3,-,-,TGTGCCAGCACTCACTCCGTGGGCGCCAGCACAGATACGCAGTATTTT,CASTHSVGASTDTQYF
TRBV19,TRBJ2-3,-,TRBD1,TGTGCCAGTAGTTCGGGACAGGTGATTAGCACAGATACGCAGTATTTT,CASSSGQVISTDTQYF
TRBV6-4,TRBJ1-1,-,-,TGTGCCAGCAGTGACTCGAGTCGGGGCACTGAAGCTTTCTTT,CASSDSSRGTEAFF
TRBV7-9,TRBJ2-2,-,-,TGTGCCAGCAGCTTTTCAGGGGGGACAGCCGGGGAGCTGTTTTTT,CASSFSGGTAGELFF
TRBV5-1,TRBJ2-1,-,TRBD2,TGCGCCAGCAGCTCCGGTGGGGGGGCCTACAATGAGCAGTTCTTC,CASSSGGGAYNEQFF
TRBV29-1,TRBJ1-1,once,-,TGCAGCGTACGGGGTCAGGTGAACACTGAAGCTTTCTTT,CSVRGQVNTEAFF
TRBV28,TRBJ2-7,-,TRBD2,TGTGCCAGCAGTTTACCTAGCGGGATCTACGAGCAGTACTTC,CASSLPSGIYEQYF
TRBV7-6,TRBJ2-5,-,-,TGTGCCAGCAGCTCCTTGTTGGAGACCCAGTACTTC,CASSSLLETQYF
TRBV7-2,TRBJ2-3,-,-,TGTGCCAGCAGCTTACAGGGACTGTACACAGATACGCAGTATTTT,CASSLQGLYTDTQYF
TRBV7-3,TRBJ2-7,-,-,TGTGCCAGCAGCTTAGGCACTCCGGGGGAGCAGTACTTC,CASSLGTPGEQYF